The 2 T cell receptor beta chains below all came from one sample that was sequenced in a study of response to subunit inactivated influenza vaccine. Each CDR3 protein gets one entry after TCRdb re-called the RT-PCR reads with MiXCR. The top ten clones hold about 12% of a sample with around 470,000 distinct CDR3 sequences, approximately 6.9% of them seen once. The source material was PBMCs from blood, sampled less than 30 months after vaccination. The receptor source for this set is a man aged 50-75 years who received an inactivated influenza vaccine.

This clonotype was recorded a few times. V and J are TRBV20-1 and TRBJ2-2; 11 bases align to TRBD1. CDR1 is DFQATT, CDR2 SNEGSKA, per germline (reference sequence). Trimming removed 6 bases from V and 5 bases from J; junction bases left unmatched: 8. There are 15 residues in the CDR3. The CDR3 nucleotides read TGCAGTGCGGAGGACGGGACAGGGGGGACCGGGGAGCTGTTTTTT. It specifies CSAEDGTGGTGELFF.

This clonotype showed up many times. The chain uses TRBV6-1 and TRBJ2-3; 8 nucleotides align to TRBD2. V lost 10 bases and J lost 4; bases outside the gene matches: 10. This CDR3 contains 14 residues. Germline V lookup: CDR1 MNHNS, CDR2 SASEGT. The CDR3 region is CATKAGVLADTQYF. DNA of the CDR3: TGTGCCACCAAAGCGGGAGTTCTCGCAGATACGCAGTATTTT.